A few counts support the clone carrying this TCR beta chain. Antigen: not known. Stated time point: week 35, safety follow-up. Alongside topical imiquimod, each dose of vaccine comprised 300 ug of mutant IDH1 20-mer peptide. This entry is derived from a study of a mutant IDH1 vaccine in newly diagnosed glioma. Turning to the study itself: Vaccines were begun 4-6 weeks after radiotherapy alone, or with temozolomide cycles. Patients' prior therapy spanned radiotherapy, temozolomide, or both; most underwent both. Study-wide points: Apparently unrelated to pseudoprogression were changes in the top peripheral T cell clonotypes.

Profiling relied on immunoSEQ multiplex PCR, and the TCRdb table lists in-frame clones only, not all of them. The sample lists about 31,000 clones, around four fifths occurring once. CDR3 length: 14 residues. The germline V gene has CDR1 MNHEY and CDR2 SVGAGI. V was clipped by 10 bases and J by 4 bases, with 17 bases between them. The starting material was PBMCs, obtained from a glioma patient whose treatment included an IDH1 peptide vaccine. The rearrangement links TRBV6-5 to TRBJ1-5, with a possible D match to TRBD1 (6 bases). The origin of this receptor is a woman aged 40-49 years with glioma. The CDR3 region has the DNA TGTGCCACCGCCCAGGACAGTCAAAATCAGCCCCAGCATTTT. Residues: CATAQDSQNQPQHF.